This T cell receptor (beta chain) comes out of a study of OX40 agonist ivuxolimab in advanced cancers. Here immunoSEQ multiplex PCR was the method, and the copy in TCRdb shows in-frame clones only, minus some. Among tens of thousands of clones listed, around 83% were seen once. The V end was cut by 7 bases, the J end by 0 bases, with 9 bases between. This CDR3 has 14 amino acids. Germline V lookup: CDR1 MNHEY, CDR2 SVGAGI. Points on this clone: Its antigen remains unidentified.

Study results and caveats: Partly responding patients at 0.1-3.0 mg/kg showed some of the smallest clonal expansion. Fewer expanded clones were found on average in CD4+ than in CD8+ T cells.

This sample comprised CD4+ or CD8+ T cells sorted from blood, obtained in a trial of the OX40 agonist ivuxolimab. This receptor was taken from an adult with an advanced solid tumor such as melanoma, head and neck, liver or kidney cancer. The chain uses TRBV6-5 and TRBJ2-2; D unclear. The CDR3 coding sequence is TGTGCCAGCACCGCGAGCGCGAACACCGGGGAGCTGTTTTTT. Translation: CASTASANTGELFF.